This T cell receptor (beta chain) was recovered during a study of cytomegalovirus exposure and HLA in healthy donors. The overall study: Around 77% of roughly 430 genotyped donors fell in the Caucasian-associated ancestry cluster. General study points: TRBV6-2, TRBV6-3 and other indistinguishable V segments were excluded. Later analysis revealed greater clonal expansion in HLA-associated TCR beta chains than in equally common others. The authors enumerated some 160 TCR beta chains as linked to cytomegalovirus.

The V gene end was trimmed by 1 base and the J gene end by 5 bases; junction bases not matched to a gene: 3. From germline, CDR1 is GTSNPN and CDR2 SVGIG (reference sequence). CDR3 size: 13 residues. 13 Jbeta primers and 60 Vbeta primers were used for the PCR. Profiling relied on immunoSEQ multiplex PCR, and the TCRdb table lists in-frame clones only, not all of them. This sample has about 190,000 clones; 75% to 80% occur once, and the top ten carry roughly 2%. In the case of this clone: The target antigen is unknown.

The specimen sequenced was PBMCs. The genes are TRBV30 and TRBJ1-1; 8 bases fit TRBD1. The TCR was taken from a woman aged 25-40 years in good health and CMV-seropositive. The CDR3 sequence: CAWSGQGRTEAFF. DNA of the CDR3: TGTGCCTGGAGTGGACAGGGGAGGACTGAAGCTTTCTTT.